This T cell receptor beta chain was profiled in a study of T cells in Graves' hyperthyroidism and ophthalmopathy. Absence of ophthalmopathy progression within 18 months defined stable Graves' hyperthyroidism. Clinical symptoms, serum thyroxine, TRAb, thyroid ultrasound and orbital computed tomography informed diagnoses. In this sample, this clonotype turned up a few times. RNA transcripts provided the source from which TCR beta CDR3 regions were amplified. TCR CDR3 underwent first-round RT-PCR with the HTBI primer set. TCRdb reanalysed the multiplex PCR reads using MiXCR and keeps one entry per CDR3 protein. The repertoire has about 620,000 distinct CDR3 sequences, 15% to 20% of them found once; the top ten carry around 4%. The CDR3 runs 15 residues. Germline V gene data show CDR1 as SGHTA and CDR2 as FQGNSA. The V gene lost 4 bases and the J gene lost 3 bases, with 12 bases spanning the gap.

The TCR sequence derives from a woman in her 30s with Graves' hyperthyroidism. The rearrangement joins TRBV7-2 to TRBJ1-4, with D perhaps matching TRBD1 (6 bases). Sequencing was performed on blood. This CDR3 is CASSSSTGANEKLFF. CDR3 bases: TGTGCCAGCAGCTCGTCGACAGGAGCTAATGAAAAACTGTTTTTT.